A selection of T cell receptor beta chains follows, all from one sample in a study of regulatory T cells in long-lasting Graves disease. Each CDR3 protein gets one entry after TCRdb re-called the multiplex PCR reads with MiXCR. The sample shows roughly 500,000 distinct CDR3 sequences, about 12% of them seen only once. These data also featured in a second study, about T cells in Graves' hyperthyroidism and ophthalmopathy.

Sequenced here: peripheral blood mononuclear cells (PBMCs), sampled at new diagnosis, from a patient treated with antithyroid drugs. All receptors come from a woman in her 30s with Graves disease. CDR3s include the opening cysteine and the closing phenylalanine or tryptophan. A D gene is named only where the DNA matches it firmly. Size tells how often a clone was seen (once, few, many) or the class of an expanded clone, and some rows leave it out.

>TRBJ2-2|TRBV27|many|TRBD1
CASSAFLTGTGNTGELFF
TGTGCCAGCAGCGCATTTTTAACCGGGACAGGGAACACCGGGGAGCTGTTTTTT
>TRBJ2-1|TRBV28|many|TRBD2
CASSFGGSLLYNEQFF
TGTGCCAGCAGTTTCGGGGGGAGCCTTCTCTACAATGAGCAGTTCTTC
>TRBJ2-7|TRBV30|NA|NA
CACRRDSYYEQYF
TGTGCCTGTAGACGGGACTCCTACTACGAGCAGTACTTC
>TRBJ1-5|TRBV20-1|many|TRBD1
CSASQGGNQPQHF
TGCAGTGCTAGTCAGGGGGGCAATCAGCCCCAGCATTTT
>TRBJ2-3|TRBV18|many|NA
CASSPVADTQYF
TGTGCCAGCAGCCCGGTGGCAGATACGCAGTATTTT
>TRBJ2-5|TRBV5-1|few|NA
CASSLGDWDTTQYF
TGCGCCAGCAGCTTGGGGGACTGGGATACGACCCAGTACTTC
>TRBJ2-1|TRBV6-1|many|NA
CAGGAITDYNEQFF
TGTGCCGGGGGAGCCATCACCGATTACAATGAGCAGTTCTTC
>TRBJ2-7|TRBV28|many|TRBD1
CASSPGGASGEQYF
TGTGCCAGCAGTCCAGGGGGCGCATCTGGCGAGCAGTACTTC
>TRBJ1-5|TRBV12-3/TRBV12-4|many|NA
CASRSAFNQPQHF
TGTGCCAGCAGGTCGGCTTTTAATCAGCCCCAGCATTTT
>TRBJ1-2|TRBV19|few|NA
CASRVAGGLGYGYTF
TGTGCCAGTAGGGTCGCTGGGGGTTTGGGCTATGGCTACACCTTC
>TRBJ2-7|TRBV28|few|TRBD1
CASSRSWTGRSYEQYF
TGTGCCAGCAGCCGCTCGTGGACAGGGCGGTCCTACGAGCAGTACTTC
>TRBJ2-7|TRBV7-2|many|NA
CASSFDHSYEQYF
TGTGCCAGCAGCTTCGATCACTCCTACGAGCAGTACTTC
>TRBJ2-2|TRBV30|many|NA
CAWSQPTGELFF
TGTGCCTGGAGTCAACCTACCGGGGAGCTGTTTTTT
>TRBJ1-6|TRBV5-8|NA|NA
CVSSWGLSSYNSPLHF
TGTGTCAGCAGCTGGGGGTTGAGCTCCTATAATTCACCCCTCCACTTT
>TRBJ2-1|TRBV20-1|many|NA
CSATRGTHYNEQFF
TGCAGTGCAACCCGGGGGACGCACTACAATGAGCAGTTCTTC
>TRBJ2-5|TRBV19|few|TRBD1
CASRRQGQETQYF
TGTGCCAGTAGAAGACAGGGCCAAGAGACCCAGTACTTC
>TRBJ1-3|TRBV7-3|many|NA
CASSLRGRGCCNTIYF
TGTGCCAGCAGCCTACGGGGCAGGGGTTGTTGTAACACCATATATTTT
>TRBJ2-2|TRBV12-3/TRBV12-4|NA|NA
CASSLGMVGVGELFF
TGTGCCAGCAGTTTGGGAATGGTTGGGGTCGGGGAGCTGTTTTTT
>TRBJ1-2|TRBV2|many|NA
CATKVSGMRDSRDHGYTF
TGTGCCACTAAAGTTTCGGGGATGAGGGACTCGAGAGATCATGGCTACACCTTC
>TRBJ2-2|TRBV6-5|many|TRBD1
CASSYGQGAGELFF
TGTGCCAGCAGTTACGGACAGGGTGCCGGGGAGCTGTTTTTT
>TRBJ1-1|TRBV19|few|NA
CASSMSGGSVEAFF
TGTGCCAGTAGTATGAGCGGGGGAAGCGTTGAAGCTTTCTTT
>TRBJ2-7|TRBV6-1|many|TRBD1
CASSDRWTGERTGGYEQYF
TGTGCCAGCAGCGATCGTTGGACAGGGGAGAGGACCGGGGGGTACGAGCAGTACTTC